This T cell receptor beta chain was identified in a study of T cell repertoires in cytomegalovirus infection. Study-wide context: Public TCR beta signature analysis indicated the presence of both CMV infection and matching HLA type. Study-wide findings and caveats: CMV-specific HLA-C-restricted TCR beta clonotypes dominated the ex vivo response.

CDR3 length: 14 amino acids. Looked up from germline, CDR1 is SGHRS and CDR2 is YFSETQ. V was clipped by 3 bases and J by 4 bases; unmatched bases: 2. TCRdb redid the calling of the reads with MiXCR, one entry per CDR3 protein. The repertoire holds about 740,000 distinct CDR3 sequences, with 35% as singletons. About this clonotype: Its target is unknown.

Input material: PBMCs. The clonotype was recovered from a human donor in good health (CMV status not recorded). Some clones in this sample may be carry-over from other donors' samples. The chain has TRBV5-1 and TRBJ2-1; 9 bases agree with TRBD2. The chain's CDR3 is CASSSTSGYNEQFF. The CDR3 region has the DNA TGCGCCAGCAGCTCTACTAGCGGGTACAATGAGCAGTTCTTC.